Below, one TCR beta chain is given with its context. This sample is drawn from a study of CD8 T cells in Susac syndrome. The T cells that were sequenced for TCR beta were CD8+ and CD4+ cells from blood. It was negative isolation that provided the CD8+ and CD4+ T cells, whereas TEMRA cells were enriched by FACS. With random hexamers, about 0.45 to 1 ug RNA was reverse transcribed. Across 54 Vbeta and 13 Jbeta, immunoSEQ multiplex PCR amplified TCR beta CDR3. TCRdb used MiXCR to reprocess the immunoSEQ multiplex PCR reads, holding one entry per CDR3 protein. Here the sample spans around 200,000 distinct CDR3 sequences, around 95% being singletons. Germline CDR1 is DFQATT and CDR2 is SNEGSKA (reference sequence). V dropped 3 bases and J dropped 1 base, with 9 bases sitting between them. The CDR3 runs to 13 residues.

This sequence originates from a human donor with multiple sclerosis. The chain carries TRBV20-1 and TRBJ1-1; D is unclear. Sequencing input: CD4+ T cells from PBMCs. Written as DNA, the CDR3 is TGCAGTGCTAGTGGGCCGAGGAACACTGAAGCTTTCTTT. This sequence encodes CSASGPRNTEAFF.